Each of the 17 T cell receptor beta chains below was sequenced from the same sample in a study of metastatic and nonmetastatic thyroid tumors. TCRdb recomputed clones from the PCR reads via MiXCR. Of about 53,000 clones in the sample, 20% are singletons; the top ten hold roughly 3.7%. Patients underwent thyroid surgery, and none had received any treatment before it. Material for sequencing was blood. These receptors were obtained from a female donor with papillary thyroid cancer or a benign thyroid nodule (not recorded which). Some clones in this sample may be carry-over from other donors' samples.

This clone was seen at least ten times. The rearrangement uses TRBV2 and TRBJ2-5; 9 bases agree with TRBD2. The CDR3 spans 14 residues. V gave up 7 bases and J gave up 5 bases; unmatched junction bases: 8. Germline CDR1 SNHLY, CDR2 FYNNEI. This CDR3 reads CASKAREGLETQYF. Here the CDR3 DNA reads TGTGCCAGCAAGGCGCGGGAGGGTTTGGAGACCCAGTACTTC.

Concerning this clone itself: Germline and junction disagree at one end, which may indicate a read error. The rearrangement links TRBV4-2 to TRBJ1-2; TRBD1 agrees at 9 bases. The V gene's germline CDR1 is LGHNA and CDR2 YNFKEQ. The CDR3 extends over 16 amino acids. CDR3 protein: CACSQPGGQGRYGYTF. The CDR3, as DNA: TGTGCCTGCAGCCAACCCGGTGGACAGGGGCGTTATGGCTACACCTTC.

The rearrangement links TRBV2 to TRBJ2-7, with 8 bases identical to TRBD2. CDR3 length: 14 amino acids. The junction had 8 bases not matched to a gene; V was cut back by 8 bases and J by 2 bases. Germline V gene sequence: CDR1 SNHLY, CDR2 FYNNEI. CDR3 in amino acids: CASLAGKSTYEQYF. The DNA for the CDR3 is TGTGCCAGCCTAGCGGGTAAGAGCACCTACGAGCAGTACTTC.

At least ten counts were recorded for this clone. The genes are TRBV24-1 and TRBJ2-2; perhaps TRBD1 as D (6 bases). Germline assignment: CDR1 KGHDR and CDR2 SFDVKD. The CDR3 loop spans 17 amino acids. Trimming removed 1 base from V and 0 bases from J, with 11 bases in between. This CDR3 reads CATSDFRRTANTGELFF. In DNA form, the CDR3 reads TGTGCCACCAGTGATTTTAGGCGGACAGCGAACACCGGGGAGCTGTTTTTT.

The table lists this clone with many counts. The V call is TRBV6-1, the J call TRBJ1-5, with a weak D call TRBD1 (6 bases). Germline values: CDR1 MNHNS, CDR2 SASEGT. This CDR3 spans 14 amino acids. V shed 8 bases and J shed 3 bases, with 14 bases lying between them. CDR3 coding DNA: TGTGCCAGCGGAAGGGGGGGGCCCAATCAGCCCCAGCATTTT. Protein: CASGRGGPNQPQHF.

There are many counts of this clone. The V call is TRBV27, the J call TRBJ1-2; a weak D match, TRBD1 (6 bases). There are 12 residues in the CDR3. Germline V gene lookup returns CDR1 MNHEY and CDR2 SMNVEV (reference sequence). V lost 6 bases, J lost 5 bases, and 10 bases lay in between. The CDR3 coding sequence is TGTGCCAGCAGCCTACAGGGATATGGCTACACCTTC. It encodes CASSLQGYGYTF.

Comments on this clone: The same CDR3 also results from other DNA sequences found in this sample. The chain has TRBV11-1 and TRBJ2-1, with 10 bases fitting TRBD1. The CDR3 loop spans 16 amino acids. The germline V gene encodes CDR1 SGHAT and CDR2 FQDESV (reference sequence). V shed 4 bases and J 8 bases; nucleotides not matched to a gene: 11. In DNA form, the CDR3 reads TGTGCCAGCAGCTCTGACGGGACAGGGGTATGGGATGAGCAGTTCTTC. Translation gives CASSSDGTGVWDEQFF.

This clone was observed a few times. This chain links TRBV6-5 with TRBJ2-7, with D possibly being TRBD1 (6 bases). The CDR3 totals 15 residues. V dropped 2 bases and J dropped 0 bases, with 11 bases sitting between them. Germline V gives CDR1 MNHEY, CDR2 SVGAGI. CDR3 loop: CASSYGTGSSYEQYF. Here the CDR3 DNA reads TGTGCCAGCAGTTACGGAACAGGGAGCTCCTACGAGCAGTACTTC.

V and J are TRBV6-5 and TRBJ2-1; the D gene is possibly TRBD2 (6 bases). The germline gives CDR1 MNHEY, CDR2 SVGAGI. This CDR3 has 15 residues. The germline V and J ends were trimmed by 0 bases and 7 bases, with 13 bases remaining between them. Here the CDR3 DNA reads TGTGCCAGCAGTTACTCTAGCGGAATTGAGAATGAGCAGTTCTTC. Protein sequence: CASSYSSGIENEQFF.

This clone appeared many times. J is TRBJ2-7 and V is TRBV5-1, with TRBD1 matching 7 bases. This CDR3 is built from 14 residues. J was trimmed by 4 bases and V by 5 bases; bases with no gene match: 9. Per germline, CDR1 SGHRS and CDR2 YFSETQ. CDR3 sequence reads: CASRLPGQRYEQYF. In DNA, the CDR3 is TGCGCCAGCAGATTGCCGGGACAGAGGTACGAGCAGTACTTC. The full variable domain, rest sourced from reference TRBV5-1 and TRBJ2-7, is KAGVTQTPRYLIKTRGQQVTLSCSPISGHRSVSWYQQTPGQGLQFLFEYFSETQRNKGNFPGRFSGRQFSNSRSEMNVSTLELGDSALYLCASRLPGQRYEQYFGPGTRLTVT.

This clone was seen at least ten times. The CDR3 protein is CASSLVAAGEQYF. The CDR3 bases are TGTGCCAGCAGCTTAGTCGCTGCTGGCGAGCAGTACTTC. The chain links TRBV7-2 to TRBJ2-7; D call uncertain. The CDR3 length is 13 residues. Germline lookup yields CDR1 SGHTA and CDR2 FQGNSA. V gave up 1 base and J gave up 6 bases, with 10 bases separating them. Full variable domain (outside the CDR3, taken from reference TRBV7-2 and TRBJ2-7): GAGVSQSPSNKVTEKGKDVELRCDPISGHTALYWYRQSLGQGLEFLIYFQGNSAPDKSGLPSDRFSAERTGGSVSTLTIQRTQQEDSAVYLCASSLVAAGEQYFGPGTRLTVT.

The chain couples TRBV24-1 to TRBJ2-7, with D tentatively TRBD1 (6 bases). This CDR3 has 13 amino acids. V was pared by 4 bases and J by 3 bases, with 9 bases between. Germline CDR1 is KGHDR and CDR2 is SFDVKD. The CDR3 protein is CATSEAGDYEQYF. CDR3 bases: TGTGCCACCAGTGAGGCAGGGGACTACGAGCAGTACTTC.

This clone was picked up many times. This chain uses TRBV27 with TRBJ2-2; D gene ambiguous. Per the germline V gene, CDR1 is MNHEY and CDR2 is SMNVEV (reference sequence). The CDR3 consists of 16 residues. Deletions cut 0 bases from V and 5 bases from J, with 13 bases between. Here the CDR3 reads CASSLSWQRRTGELFF. In DNA form, the CDR3 reads TGTGCCAGCAGTTTATCGTGGCAGAGGCGGACCGGGGAGCTGTTTTTT.

This clone has a count of ten or more. The same CDR3 also results from other DNA sequences found in this sample. V and J are TRBV25-1 and TRBJ1-2, with D unresolved. Germline V gene sequence: CDR1 MGHDK, CDR2 SYGVNS. The ends were cut back, 4 bases at V and 8 bases at J, with 20 bases in the middle. There are 15 residues in the CDR3. DNA for the CDR3: TGTGCCAGCAGTGGCGGTGGGCCCCTGGGAGTAGGCTACACCTTC. Its translation: CASSGGGPLGVGYTF.

This clone has ten or more counts. The rearrangement links TRBV18 to TRBJ1-4, with D possibly TRBD1 on 5 matching bases. This CDR3 spans 16 amino acids. The germline V and J ends were trimmed by 2 bases and 2 bases, with 12 bases remaining between them. Germline V gives CDR1 KGHSH, CDR2 LQKENI. The CDR3 region has the DNA TGTGCCAGCTCACCAATCCCGGACACTACTAATGAAAAACTGTTTTTT. This encodes CASSPIPDTTNEKLFF.

Comments on this clone: One end of the junction fails to match germline, which may point to a read error. The chain carries TRBV20-1 and TRBJ1-2; a possible D gene is TRBD1 (6 bases). Germline V gives CDR1 DFQATT, CDR2 SNEGSKA (reference sequence). This CDR3 is 17 amino acids long. The CDR3 spells CSARARDMGREGYCYTF. The CDR3 bases are TGCAGTGCTAGGGCCCGGGACATGGGGCGAGAAGGCTATTGCTACACCTTC.

This clone was detected many times. The J gene is TRBJ2-1, the V gene TRBV6-4, with 10 bases that match TRBD2. The CDR3 covers 16 residues. V lost 4 bases, J lost 4 bases, and 7 bases stayed unmatched. The germline V gene has CDR1 MRHNA and CDR2 SNTAGT. CDR3 in DNA: TGTGCCAGCAGTGCCCTAGCGGGAGTCTTGTACAATGAGCAGTTCTTC. Translation gives CASSALAGVLYNEQFF.